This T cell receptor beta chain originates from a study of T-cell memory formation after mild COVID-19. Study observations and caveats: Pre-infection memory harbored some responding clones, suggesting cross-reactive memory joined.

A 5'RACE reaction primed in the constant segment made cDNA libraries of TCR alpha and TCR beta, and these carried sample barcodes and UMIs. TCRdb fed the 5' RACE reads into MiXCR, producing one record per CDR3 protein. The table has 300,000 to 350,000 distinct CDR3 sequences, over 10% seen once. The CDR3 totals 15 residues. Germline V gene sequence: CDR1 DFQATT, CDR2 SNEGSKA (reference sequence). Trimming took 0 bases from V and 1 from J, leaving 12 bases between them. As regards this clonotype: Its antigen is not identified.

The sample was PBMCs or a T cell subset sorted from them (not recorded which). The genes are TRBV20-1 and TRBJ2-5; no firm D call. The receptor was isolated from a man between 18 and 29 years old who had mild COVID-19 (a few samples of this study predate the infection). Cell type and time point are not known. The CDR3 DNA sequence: TGCAGTGCTAGAGAGACTCGCGCCGCCCAAGAGACCCAGTACTTC. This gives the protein CSARETRAAQETQYF.